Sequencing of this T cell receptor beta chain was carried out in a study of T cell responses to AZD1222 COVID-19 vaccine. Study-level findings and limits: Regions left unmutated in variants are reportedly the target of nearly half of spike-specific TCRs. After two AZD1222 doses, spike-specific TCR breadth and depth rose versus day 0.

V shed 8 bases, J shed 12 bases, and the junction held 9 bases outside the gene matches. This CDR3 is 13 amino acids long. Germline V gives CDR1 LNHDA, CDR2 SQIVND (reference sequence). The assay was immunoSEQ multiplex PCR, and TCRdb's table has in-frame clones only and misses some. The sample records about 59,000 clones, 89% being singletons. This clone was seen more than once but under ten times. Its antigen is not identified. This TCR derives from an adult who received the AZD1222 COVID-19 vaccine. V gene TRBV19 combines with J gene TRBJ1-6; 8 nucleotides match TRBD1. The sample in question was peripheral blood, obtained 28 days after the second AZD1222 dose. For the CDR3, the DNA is TGTGCCAGTGGAGGACAGGGATTTGGACCCCTCCACTTT. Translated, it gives CASGGQGFGPLHF.